This T cell receptor (beta chain) was sequenced in a study of blood T cell repertoires in COVID-19. The table came from immunoSEQ multiplex PCR; TCRdb's copy has only in-frame clones and leaves some out. The sample consists of approximately 60,000 clones, around 80% of them appearing once. There are 12 residues in the CDR3. Trimming cost V 10 bases and J 3 bases, with 9 bases left between them. The chain employs TRBV12-3 or TRBV12-4 and TRBJ2-2; D call uncertain. The TCR comes from a woman aged 55-75 years with acute or convalescent COVID-19. The sample consisted of peripheral blood. The CDR3 here is CATSLDTGELFF. CDR3 nucleotides: TGTGCCACCTCCCTTGACACCGGGGAGCTGTTTTTT.